The 20 T cell receptor beta chains listed next were all sequenced from one sample in a study of T cell responses to AZD1222 COVID-19 vaccine. TCRdb keeps only in-frame clones here, not all; method: immunoSEQ multiplex PCR. The table includes more than 250,000 clones, over 85% detected once. Here the sequenced sample was peripheral blood, taken on day 0 of AZD1222 vaccination. The receptors were gathered from an adult in good health.

The V call is TRBV24-1, the J call TRBJ2-1; maybe TRBD1 (5 bases). The length of the CDR3 is 16 residues. The V end lost 4 bases, the J end lost 7 bases, and 19 bases lay between the germline ends. From germline, CDR1 is KGHDR and CDR2 SFDVKD. CDR3 DNA: TGTGCCACCAGTGACAAGTACCAGGGTAACAGGAATGAGCAGTTCTTC. It is translated as CATSDKYQGNRNEQFF.

This clone was detected once. The rearrangement uses TRBV2 and TRBJ2-5; D uncertain. This CDR3 has 11 residues. V lost 8 bases and J 0 bases, leaving 4 bases between the germline ends. Germline V gives CDR1 SNHLY, CDR2 FYNNEI. CDR3 residues: CASQYQETQYF. The DNA for the CDR3 is TGTGCCAGCCAGTACCAAGAGACCCAGTACTTC.

This clone has a count of ten or more. The genes are TRBV3-1 (or the pseudogene TRBV3-2) and TRBJ2-7; 10 nucleotides agree with TRBD2. The CDR3 is made up of 13 amino acids. Looked up from germline, CDR1 is LGHDT and CDR2 is YNNKEL (reference sequence). With V trimmed by 4 bases and J by 6 bases, 3 bases remained unmatched. The CDR3 spells CASSPGLASEQYF. For the CDR3, the DNA is TGTGCCAGCAGCCCGGGACTAGCGTCCGAGCAGTACTTC.

The rearrangement joins TRBV10-3 to TRBJ1-1, with D unresolved. Trimming took 2 bases from V and 9 from J, leaving 10 bases between them. Germline CDR1 is ENHRY and CDR2 is SYGVKD. The CDR3 sequence is 12 residues long. Here the CDR3 reads CAISEVGYKAFF. CDR3 DNA sequence: TGTGCCATCAGTGAGGTAGGATATAAAGCTTTCTTT.

V usage is TRBV7-6 and J usage is TRBJ2-7, with D tentatively TRBD2 (6 bases). The CDR3 loop spans 15 amino acids. V was cut by 5 bases and J by 3 bases, with 17 bases left in between. Germline loops: CDR1 SGHVS, CDR2 FNYEAQ. The CDR3 spells CASSPQSGLLYEQYF. CDR3 in DNA: TGTGCCAGCAGCCCACAATCGGGACTCCTCTACGAGCAGTACTTC.

The chain is built from TRBV11-2 and TRBJ2-3; 10 nucleotides align to TRBD2. J was trimmed by 0 bases and V by 2 bases; bases with no gene match: 11. Germline loops: CDR1 SGHAT, CDR2 FQNNGV. The CDR3 is 19 residues long. The CDR3 coding sequence is TGTGCCAGCAGCTTACGGGGAGTAGCGGGAGGCACTAGCACAGATACGCAGTATTTT. Protein: CASSLRGVAGGTSTDTQYF. Combining the CDR3 with reference TRBV11-2 and TRBJ2-3 gives the whole variable domain EAGVAQSPRYKIIEKRQSVAFWCNPISGHATLYWYQQILGQGPKLLIQFQNNGVVDDSQLPKDRFSAERLKGVDSTLKIQPAKLEDSAVYLCASSLRGVAGGTSTDTQYFGPGTRLTVL.

The chain uses TRBV10-3 and TRBJ2-3; either TRBD1 or TRBD2 may fit D (7 bases each). The ends were cut back, 3 bases at V and 7 bases at J, with 14 bases in the middle. CDR1 ENHRY and CDR2 SYGVKD come from the germline V gene. CDR3 length: 14 residues. The CDR3 loop is CAISDRQGGNTQYF. The CDR3 DNA is TGTGCCATCAGTGATAGACAGGGAGGGAATACGCAGTATTTT.

V usage is TRBV28 and J usage is TRBJ2-7; D is ambiguous. Trimming pared 8 bases from V and 2 bases from J, leaving 16 bases between. CDR1 and CDR2 (germline): MDHEN, SYDVKM. This CDR3 has 14 residues. CDR3 amino acids: CASSTPQFTYEQYF. The CDR3 DNA sequence: TGTGCCAGCTCTACCCCGCAGTTCACCTACGAGCAGTACTTC.

This clone appeared a single time. The J gene is TRBJ1-1, the V gene TRBV10-2; D unresolved. V lost 6 bases, J lost 3 bases, and 14 bases lay in between. CDR1 is WSHSY, CDR2 SAAADI, per germline. The CDR3 contains 14 residues. The CDR3: CASRFNYGDTEAFF. CDR3 DNA: TGCGCCAGCAGATTTAATTATGGTGACACTGAAGCTTTCTTT.

In this sample, this clone turned up a few times. The chain couples TRBV29-1 to TRBJ2-3, with a tentative D call TRBD2 (5 bases). This CDR3 region has 14 residues. Germline CDR1 and CDR2: SQVTM and ANQGSEA. V gave up 3 bases and J gave up 0 bases, with 10 bases separating them. CDR3 sequence (DNA): TGCAGCGTTGACGGAAGCGGTAGCACAGATACGCAGTATTTT. Translating it yields CSVDGSGSTDTQYF.

This sequence joins TRBV6-5 and TRBJ2-7; D might be TRBD1 (6 bases). V was cut by 7 bases and J by 2 bases, with 9 bases left in between. Germline V gene sequence: CDR1 MNHEY, CDR2 SVGAGI. The CDR3 is 12 residues long. The CDR3 reads CASKTGTYEQYF. The DNA of the CDR3 is TGTGCCAGCAAGACAGGAACCTACGAGCAGTACTTC.

V is TRBV10-1 and J is TRBJ1-6, with a possible D match to TRBD1 (5 bases). With 2 bases removed from V and 7 bases from J, the gap between germline ends came to 6 bases. The CDR3 is 13 residues long. Germline lookup yields CDR1 WNHNN and CDR2 SYGVQD (reference sequence). CDR3 sequence: CASSEAGNSPLHF. Here the CDR3 DNA reads TGCGCCAGCAGTGAGGCAGGGAATTCACCCCTCCACTTT.

This sequence joins TRBV5-1 and TRBJ2-4, with TRBD1 as a possible D gene (5 bases). Germline CDR1 is SGHRS and CDR2 is YFSETQ. The V and J ends lost 0 bases and 6 bases respectively, with 13 bases between them. This CDR3 region has 15 residues. The CDR3 bases are TGCGCCAGCAGCTTGGAACAGGCAGCAACAAACATTCAGTACTTC. Translating gives CASSLEQAATNIQYF. The whole variable domain, filled in from reference TRBV5-1 and TRBJ2-4, reads KAGVTQTPRYLIKTRGQQVTLSCSPISGHRSVSWYQQTPGQGLQFLFEYFSETQRNKGNFPGRFSGRQFSNSRSEMNVSTLELGDSALYLCASSLEQAATNIQYFGAGTRLSVL.

The rearrangement uses TRBV28 and TRBJ2-3, with TRBD2 identical over 7 bases. The CDR3 loop spans 15 amino acids. Germline loops: CDR1 MDHEN, CDR2 SYDVKM. V shed 8 bases, J shed 8 bases, and the junction held 16 bases outside the gene matches. CDR3 nucleotides: TGTGCCAGCCTTCCGGCGGGAGTTGTCGGAGGTACGCAGTATTTT. Translating it yields CASLPAGVVGGTQYF.

The genes are TRBV12-3 or TRBV12-4 and TRBJ1-1, with D possibly matching TRBD1 (6 bases). V was trimmed by 3 bases and J by 4 bases, leaving 9 bases between them. The CDR3 runs 13 residues. The CDR3 protein is CASSLNRVTEAFF. Written as DNA, the CDR3 is TGTGCCAGCAGTTTGAACAGGGTCACTGAAGCTTTCTTT.

The V gene is TRBV6-5, the J gene TRBJ1-4; D unresolved. Germline lookup yields CDR1 MNHEY and CDR2 SVGAGI. Trimming pared 7 bases from V and 7 bases from J, leaving 16 bases between. CDR3 length: 14 amino acids. Here the CDR3 reads CASTSRGLGEKLFF. CDR3 in DNA: TGTGCCAGCACCTCTCGTGGCCTTGGTGAAAAACTGTTTTTT.

This chain uses TRBV28 with TRBJ1-1, with unresolved D. V was pared by 7 bases and J by 3 bases, with 9 bases between. The CDR3 is made up of 12 amino acids. CDR1 is MDHEN and CDR2 is SYDVKM in the germline V gene. CDR3 DNA: TGTGCCAGCAACCTTCCGGACACTGAAGCTTTCTTT. It encodes CASNLPDTEAFF.

CDR3: CASRPLTSGNTGELFF. DNA of the CDR3: TGTGCCAGTAGGCCCCTGACTAGCGGGAACACCGGGGAGCTGTTTTTT. The chain links TRBV19 to TRBJ2-2; 9 nucleotides line up with TRBD2. CDR3 length equals 16 residues. Germline CDR1 reads LNHDA; CDR2 reads SQIVND (reference sequence). V was pared by 6 bases and J by 1 base, with 6 bases of the junction left unmatched.

The chain couples TRBV4-3 to TRBJ2-7; TRBD2 might be the D (7 bases). The CDR3 sequence is 16 residues long. Trimming shortened V by 0 bases and J by 2 bases, and 14 bases separated the two germline ends. In germline, CDR1 is LGHNA, CDR2 YSLEER. CDR3 loop: CASSQDAGDTTYEQYF. For the CDR3, the DNA is TGCGCCAGCAGCCAAGATGCGGGGGACACTACCTACGAGCAGTACTTC.

This clone was detected once. J is TRBJ2-5 and V is TRBV7-2; 8 nucleotides line up with TRBD2. CDR3 length: 15 residues. The V gene end was trimmed by 3 bases and the J gene end by 4 bases; junction bases not matched to a gene: 7. CDR1 is SGHTA, CDR2 FQGNSA, per germline. The CDR3 DNA reads TGTGCCAGCAGCTTCCAAGCGGGAGTGCGAGAGACCCAGTACTTC. Encoded protein: CASSFQAGVRETQYF.